Listed here are 13 T cell receptor beta chains from one sample, sequenced in a study of beta chain features in type 1 diabetes. Of the isolated RNA, all was reverse transcribed, and so the sequenced material was expressed TCRB transcripts. Profiling relied on immunoSEQ multiplex PCR, and the TCRdb table lists in-frame clones only, not all of them. The sample gives some 230,000 clones, over 8.5% of which show up once; 0.034% is in the top ten. The sample comprised naive CD4+ T cells from blood. The source of these receptors is a woman aged 18-29 years in good health.

This clone was counted only a few times. The chain uses TRBV2 and TRBJ1-5; weak D call: TRBD1 (6 bases). The length of the CDR3 is 15 residues. With 3 bases removed from V and 6 bases from J, the gap between germline ends came to 15 bases. Germline loops: CDR1 SNHLY, CDR2 FYNNEI. CDR3 nucleotides: TGTGCCAGCAGTGACGGGGGGCGAGGTGCTCAGCCCCAGCATTTT. Translating it yields CASSDGGRGAQPQHF.

This sequence joins TRBV29-1 and TRBJ2-7; 9 nucleotides agree with TRBD2. This CDR3 has 13 residues. Per germline, CDR1 SQVTM and CDR2 ANQGSEA. The V and J ends lost 6 bases and 9 bases, in that order; junction bases with no gene match: 12. CDR3 DNA: TGCAGCGTCCAACTAGCGGGTGGGGGGGGGCAGTACTTC. This codes for CSVQLAGGGGQYF.

In its sample, this clone was seen a few times. V usage is TRBV5-1 and J usage is TRBJ2-2; 9 bases fit TRBD1. The CDR3 covers 15 residues. Looked up from germline, CDR1 is SGHRS and CDR2 is YFSETQ. Trimming removed 4 bases from V and 5 bases from J; junction bases left unmatched: 6. This CDR3 reads CASSPGTGSTGELFF. For the CDR3, the DNA is TGCGCCAGCAGCCCCGGGACAGGGAGTACCGGGGAGCTGTTTTTT.

This clone showed up just a few times. The genes are TRBV6-9 and TRBJ2-2; the match to TRBD1 covers 9 bases. Germline V CDR1 and CDR2: MNHGY, SVAAGI. Trimming took 4 bases from V and 5 from J; bases not matched to a gene: 5. This CDR3 spans 15 amino acids. Written as DNA, the CDR3 is TGTGCCAGCAGTTGTCCGGGACAGGGAACCGGGGAGCTGTTTTTT. Translated, it gives CASSCPGQGTGELFF.

J is TRBJ1-2 and V is TRBV7-9; 8 bases fit TRBD1. This CDR3 is built from 16 residues. J was trimmed by 8 bases and V by 4 bases; bases with no gene match: 15. Germline assignment: CDR1 SEHNR and CDR2 FQNEAQ (reference sequence). Written as DNA, the CDR3 is TGTGCCAGCAGCTCAGCGCGGGGTGGACAGGGTGAGGGCTACACCTTC. Protein: CASSSARGGQGEGYTF.

This clone was detected a few times. The chain links TRBV19 to TRBJ2-5; 10 nucleotides agree with TRBD1. V was clipped by 4 bases and J by 4 bases; unmatched bases: 6. From germline, CDR1 is LNHDA and CDR2 SQIVND (reference sequence). The CDR3 sequence is 15 residues long. Here the CDR3 DNA reads TGTGCCAGTAGTAGAGGACAGGGGGTAAGAGAGACCCAGTACTTC. It is translated as CASSRGQGVRETQYF.

The V gene is TRBV4-1, the J gene TRBJ1-5, with D unclear. V dropped 1 base and J dropped 3 bases, with 16 bases sitting between them. The germline CDR1 and CDR2 sequences are MGHRA and YSYEKL. The CDR3 sequence is 17 residues long. The CDR3 is CASSQVPIGGFNQPQHF. DNA for the CDR3: TGCGCCAGCAGCCAAGTCCCTATTGGAGGATTCAATCAGCCCCAGCATTTT.

In its sample, this clone was seen a few times. The V gene is TRBV5-1, the J gene TRBJ2-1; the D is unclear. CDR1 is SGHRS, CDR2 YFSETQ, per germline. The CDR3 totals 16 residues. V shed 0 bases and J shed 0 bases, with 10 bases lying between them. CDR3 loop: CASSLETRSSYNEQFF. The CDR3 nucleotides are TGCGCCAGCAGCTTGGAGACTCGGAGCTCCTACAATGAGCAGTTCTTC.

This clone was observed a handful of times. CDR3 amino acids: CASSPPGTGGDGYTF. The CDR3 DNA sequence: TGTGCCAGCTCACCCCCCGGGACAGGGGGCGATGGCTACACCTTC. The chain couples TRBV18 to TRBJ1-2; TRBD1 aligns across 12 bases. There are 15 residues in the CDR3. The V gene end was trimmed by 3 bases and the J gene end by 6 bases; junction bases not matched to a gene: 5. The germline V gene has CDR1 KGHSH and CDR2 LQKENI.

This clone has more than one count but fewer than ten. Within the sample, other DNA sequences also encode this same CDR3. The DNA of the CDR3 is TGTGCCTGGACCCAGGGAACCTACGAGCAGTACTTC. This translates into CAWTQGTYEQYF. The chain combines TRBV30 with TRBJ2-7; TRBD1 might be the D (5 bases). CDR1 and CDR2 (germline): GTSNPN, SVGIG (reference sequence). The CDR3 extends over 12 amino acids. V dropped 4 bases and J dropped 2 bases, with 9 bases sitting between them.

This clone was observed a handful of times. The chain couples TRBV30 to TRBJ2-7; no firm D call. CDR3 length: 10 amino acids. From germline, CDR1 is GTSNPN and CDR2 SVGIG (reference sequence). V was trimmed by 5 bases and J by 3 bases, leaving 5 bases between them. The CDR3 loop is CAWGRYEQYF. In DNA, the CDR3 is TGTGCCTGGGGCCGCTACGAGCAGTACTTC.

V is TRBV11-2 and J is TRBJ2-1; 9 bases fit TRBD1. Germline V gene data show CDR1 as SGHAT and CDR2 as FQNNGV. The J segment lost 6 bases and the V segment lost 4 bases, leaving 4 bases of the junction unmatched. CDR3 length: 14 residues. CDR3 loop: CASSSYRGLNEQFF. CDR3 coding DNA: TGTGCCAGCAGCTCCTACAGGGGGCTCAATGAGCAGTTCTTC.

This clone came up a few times. The chain couples TRBV6-1 to TRBJ1-2; TRBD1 matches at 8 bases. The germline gives CDR1 MNHNS, CDR2 SASEGT. J lost 0 bases, V lost 6 bases, and 6 bases had no gene match. The CDR3 totals 15 residues. The CDR3 DNA reads as TGTGCCAGCAGCCGAGGACAGGGAGCTAACTATGGCTACACCTTC. Amino acid sequence: CASSRGQGANYGYTF.